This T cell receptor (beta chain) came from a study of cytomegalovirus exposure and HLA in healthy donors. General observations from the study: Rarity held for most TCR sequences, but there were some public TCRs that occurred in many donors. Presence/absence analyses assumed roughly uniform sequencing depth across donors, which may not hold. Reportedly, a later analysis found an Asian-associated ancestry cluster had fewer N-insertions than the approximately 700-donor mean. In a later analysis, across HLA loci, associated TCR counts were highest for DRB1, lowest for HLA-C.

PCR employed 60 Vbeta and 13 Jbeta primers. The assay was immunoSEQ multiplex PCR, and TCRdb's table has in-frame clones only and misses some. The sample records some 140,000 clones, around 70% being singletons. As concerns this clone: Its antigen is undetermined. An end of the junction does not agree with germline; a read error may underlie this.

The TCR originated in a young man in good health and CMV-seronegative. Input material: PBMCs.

The CDR3 spells CASGEQDRGVGYPF. The CDR3 region has the DNA TGTGCCAGCGGTGAACAGGACAGGGGGGTCGGCTACCCCTTC. V gene TRBV27 combines with J gene TRBJ1-2; 10 bases are a match to TRBD1. Germline V CDR1 and CDR2: MNHEY, SMNVEV (reference sequence). The CDR3 is 14 residues long.